This is a list of T cell receptor beta chains from one sample in a study of T cells in Graves' hyperthyroidism and ophthalmopathy. TCRdb reprocessed the multiplex PCR reads via MiXCR and lists one record per CDR3 protein. The sample contains 270,000 or so distinct CDR3 sequences, over 12% of which appear only once. Source material: blood. The source of these receptors is a woman between 45 and 60 years old with Graves' hyperthyroidism that later progressed to Graves' ophthalmopathy. Both conserved end residues are part of each CDR3. A D gene is named only where the DNA matches it firmly. Clone size is given for some rows only: seen once, a few or many times, or a class if the clone is expanded.

j_call | v_call | d_call | clone_size | cdr3_aa | cdr3_nt
TRBJ1-5 | TRBV20-1 | . | few | CSARDDRDWHNQPQHF | TGCAGTGCTAGAGATGATAGGGACTGGCACAATCAGCCCCAGCATTTT
TRBJ2-1 | TRBV6-2/TRBV6-3 | . | few | CASSYPGRSSYNEQFF | TGTGCCAGCAGTTACCCCGGACGGAGCTCCTACAATGAGCAGTTCTTC
TRBJ1-3 | TRBV3-1 | . | . | CASSPLGGAGNTIYF | TGTGCCAGCAGCCCCCTCGGGGGCGCTGGAAACACCATATATTTT
TRBJ2-1 | TRBV6-1 | TRBD2 | . | CASSYGTSGDHNYNEQFF | TGTGCCAGCAGCTACGGGACTAGCGGGGACCATAACTACAATGAGCAGTTCTTC
TRBJ2-5 | TRBV11-2 | . | once | CASSPLEAAGLTETQYF | TGTGCCAGCAGCCCTCTTGAGGCGGCGGGACTTACAGAGACCCAGTACTTC
TRBJ2-7 | TRBV7-6 | TRBD1 | once | CASSRGQGGLYEQYF | TGTGCCAGCAGCCGGGGACAGGGGGGCCTCTACGAGCAGTACTTC
TRBJ2-1 | TRBV20-1 | TRBD2 | many | CSGVGLADNEQFF | TGCAGCGGGGTGGGCCTAGCGGACAATGAGCAGTTCTTC
TRBJ1-1 | TRBV19 | TRBD1 | few | CASSMTGRTEAFF | TGTGCCAGTAGCATGACAGGGAGAACTGAAGCTTTCTTT
TRBJ1-1 | TRBV5-5 | . | . | CASSYITRVIGDTEAFF | TGTGCCAGCAGTTATATAACCAGGGTCATTGGGGACACTGAAGCTTTCTTT
TRBJ1-2 | TRBV28 | . | many | CASRRDPNYGYTF | TGTGCCAGCAGGAGAGATCCTAACTATGGCTACACCTTC
TRBJ1-4 | TRBV20-1 | TRBD1 | . | CSAREGTGGEKLFF | TGCAGTGCTAGAGAGGGAACAGGGGGTGAAAAACTGTTTTTT
TRBJ2-3 | TRBV2 | TRBD2 | many | CASGLAGVGDTQYF | TGTGCCAGCGGGCTAGCGGGAGTTGGAGATACGCAGTATTTT
TRBJ2-2 | TRBV10-1 | . | many | CASSRTATGELFF | TGCGCCAGCAGTCGGACAGCCACCGGGGAGCTGTTTTTT
TRBJ2-5 | TRBV10-3 | TRBD1 | many | CAISENLAGQGGETQYF | TGTGCCATCAGTGAAAATTTGGCCGGACAGGGTGGAGAGACCCAGTACTTC
TRBJ1-2 | TRBV2 | . | . | CASSETEYGYTF | TGTGCCAGCAGCGAGACAGAGTATGGCTACACCTTC
TRBJ2-1 | TRBV24-1 | . | few | CATSDRGVEFF | TGTGCCACCAGTGATCGCGGGGTGGAGTTCTTC
TRBJ1-5 | TRBV4-1 | . | few | CASSPLGLSVEPQHF | TGCGCCAGCAGCCCCTTGGGGCTGTCTGTTGAGCCCCAGCATTTT